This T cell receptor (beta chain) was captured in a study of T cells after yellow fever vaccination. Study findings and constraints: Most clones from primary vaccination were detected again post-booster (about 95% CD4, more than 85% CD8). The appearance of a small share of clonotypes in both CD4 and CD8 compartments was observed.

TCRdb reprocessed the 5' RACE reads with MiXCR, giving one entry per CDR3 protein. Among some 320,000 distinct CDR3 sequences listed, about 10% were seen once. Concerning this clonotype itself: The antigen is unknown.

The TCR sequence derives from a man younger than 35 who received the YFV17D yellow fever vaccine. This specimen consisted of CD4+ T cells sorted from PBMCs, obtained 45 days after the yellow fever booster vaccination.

The CDR3 region is CASSPTGSGREKLFF. CDR3 coding DNA: TGTGCCAGCAGCCCTACCGGGTCGGGCAGGGAAAAACTGTTTTTT. This chain joins TRBV7-3 and TRBJ1-4; unclear D gene. CDR1 is SGHTA and CDR2 is FQGTGA in the germline V gene. The CDR3 has 15 residues. The V end lost 5 bases, the J end lost 8 bases, and 18 bases lay between the germline ends.